A single sample gave rise to the 9 T cell receptor beta chains below, sequenced in a study of circulating and synovial CD4+ cells in juvenile arthritis. Measured with immunoSEQ multiplex PCR; TCRdb has only the in-frame clones, and not every one. The repertoire has about 36,000 clones, just under 95% of them found once; the top ten carry approximately 0.7%. The sample was CD4+ T cells from blood. These TCRs come from a human donor with juvenile idiopathic arthritis.

This clone was counted once. The chain is built from TRBV19 and TRBJ2-3; possible D gene TRBD2, 7 bases. V shed 7 bases and J shed 1 base, with 18 bases lying between them. The CDR3 runs to 16 residues. Germline loops: CDR1 LNHDA, CDR2 SQIVND (reference sequence). CDR3 sequence reads: CASTLGGGVGTDTQYF. CDR3 in DNA: TGTGCCAGTACCCTAGGGGGGGGCGTTGGCACAGATACGCAGTATTTT.

As DNA, the CDR3 is TGTGCCAGCAGTGATAGCGGGGGAACAGATACGCAGTATTTT. This codes for CASSDSGGTDTQYF. The chain employs TRBV6-1 and TRBJ2-3, with TRBD2 matching over 9 bases. The CDR3 length is 14 residues. V lost 3 bases, J lost 3 bases, and 1 base stayed unmatched. The V gene's germline CDR1 is MNHNS and CDR2 SASEGT.

The CDR3 DNA follows: TGTGCCGGTCAACAGGGCCTTAATGAAAAACTGTTTTTT. It specifies CAGQQGLNEKLFF. The gene calls are TRBV30 and TRBJ1-4; tentative D call: TRBD1 (6 bases). Trimming stripped 8 bases from V and 4 bases from J, with 14 bases between. Per germline, CDR1 GTSNPN and CDR2 SVGIG (reference sequence). The CDR3 covers 13 residues.

A single count supports this clone. The J gene is TRBJ1-6, the V gene TRBV5-1, with 9 bases aligning to TRBD1. This CDR3 comprises 14 residues. With V trimmed by 5 bases and J by 5 bases, 2 bases remained unmatched. The germline V gene has CDR1 SGHRS and CDR2 YFSETQ. CDR3: CASRGTGNNSPLHF. CDR3 in DNA: TGCGCCAGCAGGGGGACAGGGAATAATTCACCCCTCCACTTT.

The chain links TRBV7-2 to TRBJ2-7; 9 nucleotides align to TRBD1. V was pared by 4 bases and J by 1 base, with 2 bases of the junction left unmatched. The germline CDR1 and CDR2 sequences are SGHTA and FQGNSA. The length of the CDR3 is 14 residues. Written as DNA, the CDR3 is TGTGCCAGCAGCTCGGACAGGGGTTCCTACGAGCAGTACTTC. Protein sequence: CASSSDRGSYEQYF.

This clone was counted only a few times. This rearrangement joins TRBV11-3 to TRBJ1-1; 7 bases map to TRBD1. From germline, CDR1 is SGHNT and CDR2 YENEEA. The CDR3 spans 13 residues. J gave up 1 base and V 4 bases, and 0 bases lay outside the gene matches. The CDR3 DNA follows: TGTGCCAGCAGCTGGACAGGGAACACTGAAGCTTTCTTT. It codes for CASSWTGNTEAFF.

This clone was seen once. This sequence joins TRBV19 and TRBJ1-2, with 8 bases fitting TRBD1. After removal of 6 bases from V and 5 bases from J, the junction contained 5 bases not matched to a gene. CDR3 length equals 13 residues. Germline V gene data show CDR1 as LNHDA and CDR2 as SQIVND (reference sequence). CDR3 protein: CASRGDRPYGYTF. The CDR3 DNA is TGTGCCAGTAGAGGGGACAGGCCTTATGGCTACACCTTC.

The V and J genes are TRBV5-4 and TRBJ1-2; a possible D gene is TRBD1 (6 bases). The V gene's germline CDR1 is SGHNT and CDR2 YYREEE (reference sequence). The V end was cut by 1 base, the J end by 4 bases, with 14 bases between. CDR3 length: 15 amino acids. The CDR3 coding sequence is TGTGCCAGCAGCTTGAGAACAGGGAGTAGCTATGGCTACACCTTC. As protein: CASSLRTGSSYGYTF.

V and J are TRBV13 and TRBJ1-1; D is unresolved. Germline lookup yields CDR1 PRHDT and CDR2 FYEKMQ (reference sequence). CDR3 size: 13 residues. Trimming cost V 5 bases and J 8 bases, with 15 bases left between them. CDR3 region: CASSVRTGREAFF. For the CDR3, the DNA is TGTGCCAGCAGCGTACGGACCGGGAGAGAAGCTTTCTTT. The full variable domain, in which reference TRBV13 and TRBJ1-1 provide the parts outside the CDR3, is AAGVIQSPRHLIKEKRETATLKCYPIPRHDTVYWYQQGPGQDPQFLISFYEKMQSDKGSIPDRFSAQQFSDYHSELNMSSLELGDSALYFCASSVRTGREAFFGQGTRLTVV.